This TCR beta chain emerged from a study of blood T cell repertoires in COVID-19. The repertoire was sequenced with immunoSEQ multiplex PCR; TCRdb's copy has only in-frame clones and lacks some. The data hold about 250,000 clones, with around 92% observed a single time. There are a few counts of this clone. The CDR3 spans 13 residues. V was trimmed by 10 bases and J by 3 bases, leaving 15 bases between them. Looked up from germline, CDR1 is MNHEY and CDR2 is SVGAGI. Cohort placement rested on clinical history that participants reported themselves. The clonotype originates from a woman between 25 and 40 years old with acute COVID-19. The chain has TRBV6-5 and TRBJ1-1, with D possibly TRBD1 on 5 matching bases. Sequenced sample: PBMCs or T cells enriched from blood (not recorded which). This chain's CDR3 is CATALGEDTEAFF. For the CDR3, the DNA is TGTGCCACCGCGTTGGGGGAGGACACTGAAGCTTTCTTT.